The 18 T cell receptor beta chains below come from one sample, sequenced in a study of cytomegalovirus exposure and HLA in healthy donors. Vbeta (60) and Jbeta (13) primers were used in the PCR. TCRdb keeps only in-frame clones here, not all; method: immunoSEQ multiplex PCR. This sample has some 80,000 clones, with around 10% found just once. Sequencing was carried out using PBMCs. The receptors were sampled from a man in his fifties or sixties in good health and CMV-seropositive.

There are a few counts of this clone. CDR3 protein: CASSLRYGESTGELFF. CDR3 nucleotide sequence: TGCGCCAGCAGCTTGAGGTACGGGGAATCCACCGGGGAGCTGTTTTTT. The V call is TRBV5-1, the J call TRBJ2-2, with D possibly matching TRBD2 (5 bases). The CDR3 consists of 16 residues. Germline V gives CDR1 SGHRS, CDR2 YFSETQ. V lost 1 base and J lost 4, with 14 bases in between.

This clone was found a few times. This chain links TRBV27 with TRBJ2-2, with a tentative D call TRBD2 (5 bases). V lost 5 bases and J lost 0, with 13 bases in between. This CDR3 is built from 16 residues. Germline CDR1 and CDR2: MNHEY and SMNVEV (reference sequence). The CDR3 bases are TGTGCCAGCAGTAAAGACTACCTTACGAACACCGGGGAGCTGTTTTTT. It codes for CASSKDYLTNTGELFF.

This clone was seen more than once but under ten times. The chain uses TRBV5-1 and TRBJ1-1, with D possibly TRBD1 on 5 matching bases. This CDR3 region has 14 residues. The germline V gene has CDR1 SGHRS and CDR2 YFSETQ. Trimming took off 3 bases at V and 1 base at J, with 10 bases between the two ends. The CDR3 spells CASSSERGNTEAFF. The CDR3 DNA reads TGCGCCAGCAGCTCGGAAAGGGGGAACACTGAAGCTTTCTTT.

This clone was found a few times. The rearrangement links TRBV27 to TRBJ1-1, with D hard to call. The ends were cut back, 4 bases at V and 5 bases at J, with 11 bases in the middle. The CDR3 runs 13 residues. Germline V CDR1 and CDR2: MNHEY, SMNVEV (reference sequence). The CDR3 here is CASSWRDGTEAFF. The DNA for the CDR3 is TGTGCCAGCAGTTGGAGGGATGGGACTGAAGCTTTCTTT.

In this sample, this clone turned up a few times. The chain is built from TRBV7-2 and TRBJ1-1; D is possibly TRBD1 (6 bases). Germline V gene sequence: CDR1 SGHTA, CDR2 FQGNSA. The CDR3 length is 16 residues. V lost 4 bases and J lost 0, with 15 bases in between. CDR3: CASSSQSRGMNTEAFF. CDR3 nucleotide sequence: TGTGCCAGCAGCTCACAAAGCAGGGGCATGAACACTGAAGCTTTCTTT.

This clone was counted between two and nine times. The J gene is TRBJ2-7, the V gene TRBV5-1; 10 nucleotides line up with TRBD1. This CDR3 region has 14 residues. Trimming took 2 bases from V and 5 from J; bases not matched to a gene: 4. Germline V lookup: CDR1 SGHRS, CDR2 YFSETQ. The CDR3 DNA follows: TGCGCCAGCAGCTTCGGGACAGGGGTCGACGAGCAGTACTTC. Protein sequence: CASSFGTGVDEQYF.

The chain carries TRBV5-1 and TRBJ2-5, with 7 positions matching TRBD1. The length of the CDR3 is 13 residues. V trimming: 5 bases; J trimming: 3 bases; junction bases outside the gene matches: 4. CDR1 is SGHRS, CDR2 YFSETQ, per germline. Here the CDR3 reads CASRLDREETQYF. DNA for the CDR3: TGCGCCAGCAGACTCGACAGGGAAGAGACCCAGTACTTC.

This clone turned up a few times. This rearrangement joins TRBV27 to TRBJ2-7, with 9 bases matching TRBD1. Losses at the gene ends were 5 bases for V and 5 bases for J; bases not matched to a gene: 13. The germline CDR1 and CDR2 sequences are MNHEY and SMNVEV (reference sequence). This CDR3 has 16 amino acids. The chain's CDR3 is CASSPRTGASGNEQYV. CDR3 coding DNA: TGTGCCAGCAGTCCCAGGACAGGGGCATCGGGCAACGAGCAGTACGTC.

The table lists this clone with a few counts. The chain joins TRBV6-4 to TRBJ2-1, with D possibly matching TRBD2 (5 bases). Trimming left V 0 bases short and J 12 bases short, with 12 bases between. The CDR3 contains 13 residues. From germline, CDR1 is MRHNA and CDR2 SNTAGT. The CDR3 is CASSDSNGMRQFF. The DNA of the CDR3 is TGTGCCAGCAGTGACTCGAACGGGATGCGGCAGTTCTTC.

The CDR3 loop is CAISESNGQLTGELFF. As DNA, the CDR3 is TGTGCCATCAGTGAGTCCAATGGGCAGCTCACCGGGGAGCTGTTTTTT. The chain couples TRBV10-3 to TRBJ2-2; D is unclear. Trimming removed 0 bases from V and 4 bases from J, with 12 bases in between. The CDR3 sequence is 16 residues long. Germline values: CDR1 ENHRY, CDR2 SYGVKD.

This clone was seen more than once but under ten times. V gene TRBV27 combines with J gene TRBJ2-7; 10 bases are a match to TRBD2. Germline CDR1 is MNHEY and CDR2 is SMNVEV (reference sequence). V trimming: 3 bases; J trimming: 5 bases; junction bases outside the gene matches: 4. The CDR3 is made up of 14 amino acids. The chain's CDR3 is CASSFRTSGDEQYF. The CDR3 bases are TGTGCCAGCAGTTTCCGGACTAGCGGTGACGAGCAGTACTTC.

There are a few counts of this clone. The V call is TRBV25-1, the J call TRBJ2-5; 8 positions agree with TRBD1. This CDR3 comprises 14 residues. Germline lookup yields CDR1 MGHDK and CDR2 SYGVNS. Trimming removed 6 bases from V and 2 bases from J; junction bases left unmatched: 5. The CDR3 coding sequence is TGTGCCAGCAGGCGGACAGGGAGGCAAGAGACCCAGTACTTC. Translated, it gives CASRRTGRQETQYF.

This clone was observed a few times. The chain carries TRBV27 and TRBJ1-2; the D gene is possibly TRBD1 (6 bases). Trimming left V 3 bases short and J 4 bases short, with 15 bases between. Germline assignment: CDR1 MNHEY and CDR2 SMNVEV (reference sequence). This CDR3 comprises 15 residues. The CDR3 is CASSLGTGTSYGYTF. The CDR3 DNA reads as TGTGCCAGCAGTTTGGGTACAGGGACCTCCTATGGCTACACCTTC.

This clone was found a few times. The rearrangement links TRBV18 to TRBJ2-1; 8 nucleotides agree with TRBD2. The CDR3 spans 13 residues. Trimming cost V 10 bases and J 6 bases; bases outside gene matches: 8. Per germline, CDR1 KGHSH and CDR2 LQKENI. CDR3 sequence reads: CATSRGGINEQFF. The DNA of the CDR3 is TGTGCCACAAGCCGGGGGGGCATCAATGAGCAGTTCTTC.

Only a few counts were recorded for this clone. The CDR3 sequence is CAILLQAGGEEQFF. The CDR3 DNA reads as TGTGCCATCTTACTCCAGGCAGGGGGCGAAGAGCAGTTCTTC. The chain uses TRBV28 and TRBJ2-1; 8 positions match TRBD1. The CDR3 contains 14 residues. Germline V gene sequence: CDR1 MDHEN, CDR2 SYDVKM. The ends lost 10 bases at V and 10 bases at J; junction bases unmatched: 15.

J is TRBJ2-7 and V is TRBV28; 7 bases are shared with TRBD2. The CDR3 sequence is 16 residues long. The junction had 11 bases not matched to a gene; V was cut back by 4 bases and J by 2 bases. Germline CDR1 reads MDHEN; CDR2 reads SYDVKM. The CDR3 DNA sequence: TGTGCCAGCAGTTCCCCTGGTCTGGGGGGGACCTACGAGCAGTACGTC. Amino acid sequence: CASSSPGLGGTYEQYV.

CDR3 bases: TGTGCCATCAGTGGCACGGGCAGCACTAGAGGCACCGGGGAGCTGTTTTTT. Translated: CAISGTGSTRGTGELFF. V is TRBV10-3 and J is TRBJ2-2; D is perhaps TRBD2 (5 bases). The CDR3 spans 17 residues. Germline V gene data show CDR1 as ENHRY and CDR2 as SYGVKD. V shed 4 bases and J shed 4 bases, with 19 bases lying between them.

CDR3 nucleotide sequence: TGTGCCAGCAGCCAAGATAACTACTTAAACACTGAAGCTTTCTTT. It encodes CASSQDNYLNTEAFF. The chain has TRBV6-6 and TRBJ1-1; D is uncertain. The CDR3 is 15 amino acids. Germline V gene data show CDR1 as MNHNY and CDR2 as SVGAGI (reference sequence). The ends were cut back, 6 bases at V and 2 bases at J, with 16 bases in the middle.